One and the same sample provided the 12 T cell receptor beta chains below, sequenced in a study of cytomegalovirus exposure and HLA in healthy donors. With 60 Vbeta and 13 Jbeta primers, the PCR was carried out. Some clones are missing from TCRdb's copy, which holds only in-frame ones; the method was immunoSEQ multiplex PCR. The sample records about 160,000 clones, 60% to 75% being singletons. The material sequenced was PBMCs. Every receptor here comes from a woman aged 50 to 60 in good health and CMV-seropositive.

The chain's CDR3 is CASRKPGQNNQPQHF. In DNA form, the CDR3 reads TGTGCCAGCAGGAAACCGGGACAGAACAATCAGCCCCAGCATTTT. The chain employs TRBV6-6 and TRBJ1-5, with TRBD1 matching over 7 bases. V dropped 6 bases and J dropped 3; count of bases not matched to a gene: 8. CDR1 is MNHNY and CDR2 is SVGAGI in the germline V gene (reference sequence). CDR3 length: 15 residues.

V is TRBV5-1 and J is TRBJ2-5; D may be TRBD1 (6 bases). V was clipped by 0 bases and J by 4 bases, with 13 bases between them. There are 15 residues in the CDR3. In germline, CDR1 is SGHRS, CDR2 YFSETQ. CDR3 amino acids: CASSLEGARGETQYF. The CDR3, as DNA: TGCGCCAGCAGCTTGGAAGGGGCCAGGGGAGAGACCCAGTACTTC.

This chain uses TRBV11-2 with TRBJ2-6, with D perhaps matching TRBD1 (5 bases). Trimming cost V 1 base and J 0 bases, with 10 bases left between them. Germline CDR1 and CDR2: SGHAT and FQNNGV. There are 17 residues in the CDR3. CDR3 sequence: CASSLGAGNSGANVLTF. CDR3 coding DNA: TGTGCCAGCAGCTTAGGAGCAGGGAACTCTGGGGCCAACGTCCTGACTTTC.

The sample holds a few counts of this clone. CDR3 residues: CARGGAGSTGELFF. The CDR3 DNA follows: TGTGCCAGGGGGGGGGCAGGGTCCACCGGGGAGCTGTTTTTT. The chain uses TRBV2 and TRBJ2-2; D may be TRBD2 (7 bases). This CDR3 spans 14 amino acids. V was trimmed by 9 bases and J by 4 bases, leaving 15 bases between them. In germline, CDR1 is SNHLY, CDR2 FYNNEI.

The chain carries TRBV5-4 and TRBJ2-3; weak D call: TRBD2 (6 bases). Trimming took 1 base from V and 2 from J, leaving 11 bases between them. This CDR3 is built from 15 residues. The V gene's germline CDR1 is SGHNT and CDR2 YYREEE (reference sequence). The CDR3 coding sequence is TGTGCCAGCAGCTTGTCTAGCGAACCCACAGATACGCAGTATTTT. Its protein is CASSLSSEPTDTQYF. Combining the CDR3 with reference TRBV5-4 and TRBJ2-3 gives the whole variable domain ETGVTQSPTHLIKTRGQQVTLRCSSQSGHNTVSWYQQALGQGPQFIFQYYREEENGRGNFPPRFSGLQFPNYSSELNVNALELDDSALYLCASSLSSEPTDTQYFGPGTRLTVL.

The V gene is TRBV2, the J gene TRBJ1-5; the match to TRBD1 covers 8 bases. The CDR3 extends over 16 amino acids. The V gene end was trimmed by 4 bases and the J gene end by 5 bases; junction bases not matched to a gene: 10. Germline V CDR1 and CDR2: SNHLY, FYNNEI. The CDR3 DNA sequence: TGTGCCAGCAGTGTGGGGCAGACAGGGGCTCATCAGCCCCAGCATTTT. As protein: CASSVGQTGAHQPQHF.

This clone was seen only a few times. The genes are TRBV30 and TRBJ1-2; D not certain. Trimming took 1 base from V and 7 from J, leaving 13 bases between them. Per the germline V gene, CDR1 is GTSNPN and CDR2 is SVGIG (reference sequence). The CDR3 sequence is 13 residues long. DNA of the CDR3: TGTGCCTGGAGTGAGTCGTTGAGGGTTGGCTACACCTTC. Translation gives CAWSESLRVGYTF.

The chain recombines TRBV5-1 with TRBJ1-1; D gene ambiguous. Germline loops: CDR1 SGHRS, CDR2 YFSETQ. The V and J ends lost 3 bases and 5 bases respectively, with 11 bases between them. The CDR3 spans 13 residues. CDR3 sequence (DNA): TGCGCCAGCAGCTGGCTGCGGGAGACTGAAGCTTTCTTT. Its translation: CASSWLRETEAFF. The full variable domain, with the rest looked up from reference TRBV5-1 and TRBJ1-1, is KAGVTQTPRYLIKTRGQQVTLSCSPISGHRSVSWYQQTPGQGLQFLFEYFSETQRNKGNFPGRFSGRQFSNSRSEMNVSTLELGDSALYLCASSWLRETEAFFGQGTRLTVV.

This chain links TRBV6-1 with TRBJ2-1; 11 positions match TRBD2. The CDR3 length is 14 residues. Germline values: CDR1 MNHNS, CDR2 SASEGT. Trimming at V came to 4 bases and at J to 5 bases, leaving 1 base not matched to a gene. The DNA of the CDR3 is TGTGCCAGCAGTGGACTAGCGGGGAACAATGAGCAGTTCTTC. It specifies CASSGLAGNNEQFF.

The chain links TRBV5-1 to TRBJ1-2, with a possible D match to TRBD1 (5 bases). Germline loops: CDR1 SGHRS, CDR2 YFSETQ. The length of the CDR3 is 14 residues. V was clipped by 0 bases and J by 7 bases, with 13 bases between them. The CDR3 DNA is TGCGCCAGCAGCTTGGCCGACAGTATGAGTGGCTACACCTTC. Translation: CASSLADSMSGYTF.

This chain links TRBV11-2 with TRBJ2-7; tentative D call: TRBD1 (6 bases). The CDR3 length is 15 residues. V lost 5 bases to trimming and J lost 3 bases, with 17 bases between them. Germline CDR1 reads SGHAT; CDR2 reads FQNNGV. CDR3 sequence (DNA): TGTGCCAGCAGCCCCCGCCAGGGGTCAAACTACGAGCAGTACTTC. Translating gives CASSPRQGSNYEQYF.

In its sample, this clone was seen a few times. The chain links TRBV4-1 to TRBJ2-7; D perhaps matches TRBD1 (7 bases). Deletions cut 4 bases from V and 3 bases from J, with 10 bases between. CDR1 and CDR2 (germline): MGHRA, YSYEKL. The CDR3 runs to 13 residues. Written as DNA, the CDR3 is TGCGCCAGCAGCCGCGGGACAGTCTACGAGCAGTACTTC. Translated: CASSRGTVYEQYF.